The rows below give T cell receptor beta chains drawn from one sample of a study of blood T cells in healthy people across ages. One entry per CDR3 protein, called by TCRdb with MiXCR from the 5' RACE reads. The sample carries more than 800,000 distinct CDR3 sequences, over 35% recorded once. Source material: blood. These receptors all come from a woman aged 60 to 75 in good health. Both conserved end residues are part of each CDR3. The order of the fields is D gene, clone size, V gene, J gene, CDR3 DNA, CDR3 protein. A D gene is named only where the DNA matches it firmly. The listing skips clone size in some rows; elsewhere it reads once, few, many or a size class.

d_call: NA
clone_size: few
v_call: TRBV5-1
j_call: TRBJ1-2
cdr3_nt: TGCGCCAGCAGTGGGGGGGGGACGTACTTGAGTGGCTACACCTTC
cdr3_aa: CASSGGGTYLSGYTF

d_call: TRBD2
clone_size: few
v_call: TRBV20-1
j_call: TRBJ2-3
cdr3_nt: TGCAGTGCTAGAGATCTAGCGGGAGAAGTGGGCGATACGCAGTATTTT
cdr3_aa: CSARDLAGEVGDTQYF

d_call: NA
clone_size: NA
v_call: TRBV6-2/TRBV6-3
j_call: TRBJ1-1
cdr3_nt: TGTGCCAGCAGTCTCCAGGATGGGACGACAGGCTACACTGAAGCTTTCTTT
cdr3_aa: CASSLQDGTTGYTEAFF

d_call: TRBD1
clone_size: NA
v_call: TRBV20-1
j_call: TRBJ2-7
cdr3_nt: TGCAGTGCTAGTGGCCCCGGGACAGGAACCTACGAGCAGTACTTC
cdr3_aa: CSASGPGTGTYEQYF

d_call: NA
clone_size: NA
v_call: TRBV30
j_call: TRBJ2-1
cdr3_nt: TGTGCCTGGAGTCTTAACAATGAGCAGTTCTTC
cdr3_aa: CAWSLNNEQFF

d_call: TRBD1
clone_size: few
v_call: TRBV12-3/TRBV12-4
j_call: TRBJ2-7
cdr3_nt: TGTGCCAGCAGTTTAGGTCGACAGGGGAACGAGCAGTACTTC
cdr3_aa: CASSLGRQGNEQYF

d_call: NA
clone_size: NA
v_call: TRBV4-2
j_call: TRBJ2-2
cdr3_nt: TGTGCCAGCAGCCAAGATAAGAGGGATAAGAACACCGGGGAGCTGTTTTTT
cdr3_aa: CASSQDKRDKNTGELFF

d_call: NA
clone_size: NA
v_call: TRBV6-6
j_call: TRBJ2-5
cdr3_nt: TGTGCCAGCAGTTCACCGGGGTACAAAGAGACCCAGTACTTC
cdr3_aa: CASSSPGYKETQYF

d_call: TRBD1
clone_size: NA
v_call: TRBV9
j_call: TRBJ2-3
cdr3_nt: TGTGCCAGCAGCGTAGAGGGGACAGGGGTTCGTAAAGATACGCAGTATTTT
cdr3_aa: CASSVEGTGVRKDTQYF

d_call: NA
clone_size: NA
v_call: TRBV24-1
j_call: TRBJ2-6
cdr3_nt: TGTGCCACCAGTGAGGTCACAGGGTCTGGGGCCAACGTCCTGACTTTC
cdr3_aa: CATSEVTGSGANVLTF